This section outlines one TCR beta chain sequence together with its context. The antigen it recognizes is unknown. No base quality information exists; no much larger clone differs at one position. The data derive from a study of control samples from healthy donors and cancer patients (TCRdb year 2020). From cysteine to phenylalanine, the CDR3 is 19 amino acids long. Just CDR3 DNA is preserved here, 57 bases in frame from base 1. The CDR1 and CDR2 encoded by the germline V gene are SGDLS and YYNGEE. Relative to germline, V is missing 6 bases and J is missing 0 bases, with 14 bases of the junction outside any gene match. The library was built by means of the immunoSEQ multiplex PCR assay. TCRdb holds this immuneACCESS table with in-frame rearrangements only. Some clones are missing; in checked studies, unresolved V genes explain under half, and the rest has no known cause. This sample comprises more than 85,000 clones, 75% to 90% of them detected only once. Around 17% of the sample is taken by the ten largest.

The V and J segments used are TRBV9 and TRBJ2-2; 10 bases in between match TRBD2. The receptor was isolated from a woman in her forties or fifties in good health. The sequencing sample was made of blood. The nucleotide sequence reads TGTGCCAGCAACCCATCCCCGGGACTAGCGTATTCGAACACCGGGGAGCTGTTTTTT. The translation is CASNPSPGLAYSNTGELFF.